Following are 9 T cell receptor beta chains from one sample sequenced in a study of shared clonotypes between healthy human individuals. Clones were sequenced by immunoSEQ multiplex PCR, and TCRdb holds only the in-frame ones, with some missing. The sample lists over 400,000 clones; roughly 80% were seen once. Input material: PBMCs. These receptors were taken from a woman aged 35 to 49 in good health. Some clones in this sample may be carry-over from other donors' samples.

The chain has TRBV6-1 and TRBJ2-7, with 8 bases lining up with TRBD1. The CDR3 has 15 amino acids. Germline V gene lookup returns CDR1 MNHNS and CDR2 SASEGT. V trimming: 1 base; J trimming: 7 bases; junction bases outside the gene matches: 9. DNA for the CDR3: TGTGCCAGCAGTGAAGGAGGACAGGGTCGAAGGGAGCAGTACTTC. It specifies CASSEGGQGRREQYF.

A remark on this clone: This likely traces to a read error, being one base from a far larger clone. The chain recombines TRBV4-3 with TRBJ1-4; D is perhaps TRBD1 (5 bases). The germline CDR1 and CDR2 sequences are LGHNA and YSLEER. Trimming removed 3 bases from V and 3 bases from J, with 8 bases in between. CDR3 length: 14 residues. CDR3 DNA: TGCGCCAGCAGCCACGACAGTCCTAATGAAAAACTGTTTTTT. This codes for CASSHDSPNEKLFF.

This clone has more than one count but fewer than ten. This chain uses TRBV2 with TRBJ2-6; possible D gene TRBD2, 5 bases. CDR3 length equals 15 residues. Trimming took off 4 bases at V and 1 base at J, with 8 bases between the two ends. Germline V CDR1 and CDR2: SNHLY, FYNNEI. The CDR3 region is CASSVEASGANVLTF. As DNA, the CDR3 is TGTGCCAGCAGTGTGGAGGCATCTGGGGCCAACGTCCTGACTTTC.

This chain connects TRBV7-2 to TRBJ2-7; possibly TRBD1 or TRBD2 for D (5 bases each). CDR3 length: 14 residues. CDR1 is SGHTA, CDR2 FQGNSA, per germline. Trimming took off 2 bases at V and 0 bases at J, with 8 bases between the two ends. This CDR3 reads CASSLQGDSYEQYF. The DNA of the CDR3 is TGTGCCAGCAGCTTACAGGGAGACTCCTACGAGCAGTACTTC.

As for this clone: A read error is likely here: a far larger clone is one base away. Different DNA sequences within this sample yield the same CDR3. This sequence joins TRBV30 and TRBJ1-2, with 11 bases identical to TRBD1. Germline CDR1 reads GTSNPN; CDR2 reads SVGIG (reference sequence). The CDR3 has 14 amino acids. The CDR3 loop reads CAWTRTGGDYGYTF. CDR3 coding DNA: TGTGCTTGGACCCGGACAGGGGGCGACTATGGCTACACCTTC.

The V call is TRBV19, the J call TRBJ2-3; D unclear. Trimming left V 8 bases short and J 5 bases short, with 20 bases between. The CDR3 consists of 15 residues. Germline V gene sequence: CDR1 LNHDA, CDR2 SQIVND (reference sequence). This CDR3 is CASLRWGSPGDTQYF. The CDR3 nucleotides read TGTGCCAGTCTAAGGTGGGGTTCTCCGGGAGATACGCAGTATTTT. The full variable domain, with the rest looked up from reference TRBV19 and TRBJ2-3, is DGGITQSPKYLFRKEGQNVTLSCEQNLNHDAMYWYRQDPGQGLRLIYYSQIVNDFQKGDIAEGYSVSREKKESFPLTVTSAQKNPTAFYLCASLRWGSPGDTQYFGPGTRLTVL.

This clone occurred a few times. V usage is TRBV18 and J usage is TRBJ1-1, with D uncertain. This CDR3 is 13 amino acids long. Germline CDR1 is KGHSH and CDR2 is LQKENI. V was shortened by 2 bases and J by 7 bases, with 11 bases between the two germline ends. The CDR3 region is CASSPIRRSEAFF. CDR3 in DNA: TGTGCCAGCTCACCAATTAGGCGGAGTGAAGCTTTCTTT.

In nucleotides, the CDR3 is TGTGCCAGCAGCCGGACTAGCGAATCCTCCTACGAGCAGTACTTC. Translated, it gives CASSRTSESSYEQYF. The V and J genes are TRBV6-5 and TRBJ2-7; 9 bases map to TRBD2. The length of the CDR3 is 15 residues. J gave up 0 bases and V 6 bases, and 6 bases lay outside the gene matches. CDR1 is MNHEY, CDR2 SVGAGI, per germline.

The rearrangement uses TRBV7-9 and TRBJ2-5; D uncertain. Looked up from germline, CDR1 is SEHNR and CDR2 is FQNEAQ (reference sequence). Trimming took 5 bases from V and 7 from J, leaving 14 bases between them. The length of the CDR3 is 13 residues. In DNA form, the CDR3 reads TGTGCCAGCAGCCCCGACCACGCCGGGACCCAGTACTTC. This codes for CASSPDHAGTQYF.